This entry lists 18 T cell receptor beta chains sequenced from one sample in a study of beta chain features in type 1 diabetes. The entirety of the isolated RNA underwent reverse transcription, so expressed TCRB transcripts were sequenced. Method: immunoSEQ multiplex PCR; TCRdb's copy keeps in-frame clones and lacks some. The repertoire consists of roughly 150,000 clones, with approximately 10% occurring once and the leading ten covering over 2%. The sample was central memory CD4+ T cells from blood. The receptors come from a man aged 18-30 years in good health.

A few counts support this clone. This chain links TRBV11-3 with TRBJ2-5; tentative D call: TRBD2 (6 bases). This CDR3 is built from 14 residues. Trimming cost V 1 base and J 2 bases, with 8 bases left between them. Per the germline V gene, CDR1 is SGHNT and CDR2 is YENEEA. CDR3 sequence reads: CASSLGGRQETQYF. In DNA, the CDR3 is TGTGCCAGCAGCTTAGGGGGGAGGCAAGAGACCCAGTACTTC.

This clone appeared a few times. The junction does not match germline at one end; this may be a read error. The J gene is TRBJ2-2, the V gene TRBV14; 16 bases map to TRBD2. In germline, CDR1 is SGHDN, CDR2 FVKESK. This CDR3 region has 19 residues. The CDR3 is CACSQAPGLAGGNTGELFF. The CDR3 DNA follows: TGTGCCTGCAGCCAAGCCCCGGGACTAGCGGGAGGGAATACCGGGGAGCTGTTTTTT.

This chain links TRBV5-4 with TRBJ1-2, with a tentative D call TRBD1 (5 bases). In germline, CDR1 is SGHNT, CDR2 YYREEE (reference sequence). V was shortened by 0 bases and J by 7 bases, with 10 bases between the two germline ends. The CDR3 runs 13 residues. The CDR3 sequence: CASSLVRELGYTF. The CDR3 region has the DNA TGTGCCAGCAGCTTGGTCAGGGAGCTTGGCTACACCTTC.

This clone appeared a few times. The rearrangement joins TRBV9 to TRBJ2-5; 14 bases match TRBD2. CDR3 size: 17 residues. CDR1 and CDR2 from the germline V gene are SGDLS and YYNGEE. V shed 3 bases, J shed 2 bases, and the junction held 6 bases outside the gene matches. The CDR3 spells CASSAGTSGGLQETQYF. The DNA of the CDR3 is TGTGCCAGCAGCGCCGGGACTAGCGGGGGCCTACAAGAGACCCAGTACTTC.

The chain links TRBV5-4 to TRBJ1-1, with D maybe TRBD1 (5 bases). The germline V gene encodes CDR1 SGHNT and CDR2 YYREEE (reference sequence). V was shortened by 0 bases and J by 1 base, with 13 bases between the two germline ends. The CDR3 has 16 residues. CDR3 residues: CASSLDVGQPNTEAFF. For the CDR3, the DNA is TGTGCCAGCAGCTTGGATGTGGGGCAGCCGAACACTGAAGCTTTCTTT.

A few counts support this clone. V gene TRBV30 combines with J gene TRBJ1-6; D call uncertain. Trimming stripped 4 bases from V and 5 bases from J, with 12 bases between. The CDR3 contains 14 residues. The V gene's germline CDR1 is GTSNPN and CDR2 SVGIG (reference sequence). The CDR3 protein is CAWTWGGDNSPLHF. The CDR3 nucleotides are TGTGCCTGGACCTGGGGAGGAGATAATTCACCCCTCCACTTT.

This clone came up a few times. This chain connects TRBV30 to TRBJ2-2; 9 positions agree with TRBD1. Germline assignment: CDR1 GTSNPN and CDR2 SVGIG (reference sequence). J lost 4 bases, V lost 3 bases, and 3 bases had no gene match. The CDR3 spans 14 residues. The CDR3 sequence is CAWSSDRGTGELFF. The CDR3 DNA reads TGTGCCTGGAGCTCGGACAGGGGCACCGGGGAGCTGTTTTTT.

This chain uses TRBV19 with TRBJ2-5; tentative D call: TRBD2 (6 bases). V lost 6 bases, J lost 5 bases, and 10 bases lay in between. Germline-derived CDR1 and CDR2 are LNHDA and SQIVND (reference sequence). This CDR3 has 12 residues. The CDR3 bases are TGTGCCAGTAGGGGAGGATGGGAGACCCAGTACTTC. The encoded protein is CASRGGWETQYF.

This clone was detected a few times. The rearrangement joins TRBV7-2 to TRBJ1-6; 8 bases fit TRBD1. Germline CDR1 SGHTA, CDR2 FQGNSA. The CDR3 covers 16 residues. Trimming at V came to 6 bases and at J to 6 bases, leaving 10 bases not matched to a gene. CDR3 amino acids: CASSPTADRGNSPLHF. The CDR3 nucleotides read TGTGCCAGCAGTCCTACCGCAGACAGGGGTAATTCACCCCTCCACTTT. The variable domain in full, completed from reference TRBV7-2 and TRBJ1-6, reads GAGVSQSPSNKVTEKGKDVELRCDPISGHTALYWYRQSLGQGLEFLIYFQGNSAPDKSGLPSDRFSAERTGGSVSTLTIQRTQQEDSAVYLCASSPTADRGNSPLHFGNGTRLTVT.

This clone was seen only a few times. The rearrangement uses TRBV7-6 and TRBJ2-2; maybe TRBD2 (6 bases). CDR1 and CDR2 (germline): SGHVS, FNYEAQ. Trimming stripped 1 base from V and 1 base from J, with 10 bases between. The CDR3 length is 16 residues. The CDR3 bases are TGTGCCAGCAGCTTAGAGGCGGGAAAGAACACCGGGGAGCTGTTTTTT. This translates into CASSLEAGKNTGELFF.

V gene TRBV2 combines with J gene TRBJ2-1; D may correspond to TRBD1 or TRBD2 (5 bases each). Trimming cost V 6 bases and J 6 bases, with 9 bases left between them. The CDR3 length is 12 residues. CDR1 SNHLY and CDR2 FYNNEI come from the germline V gene. In DNA form, the CDR3 reads TGTGCCAGCAGAGGGACCTTCAATGAGCAGTTCTTC. This gives the protein CASRGTFNEQFF. Full variable domain (missing parts from reference TRBV2 and TRBJ2-1): EPEVTQTPSHQVTQMGQEVILRCVPISNHLYFYWYRQILGQKVEFLVSFYNNEISEKSEIFDDQFSVERPDGSNFTLKIRSTKLEDSAMYFCASRGTFNEQFFGPGTRLTVL.

This chain uses TRBV7-9 with TRBJ1-2, with D maybe TRBD1 (6 bases). Germline values: CDR1 SEHNR, CDR2 FQNEAQ (reference sequence). The CDR3 is 14 residues long. Trimming took 2 bases from V and 4 from J, leaving 11 bases between them. CDR3: CASSLTGASYGYTF. DNA for the CDR3: TGTGCCAGCAGCTTAACGGGGGCAAGCTATGGCTACACCTTC. Looking up the rest from reference TRBV7-9 and TRBJ1-2 gives the full variable domain: DTGVSQNPRHKITKRGQNVTFRCDPISEHNRLYWYRQTLGQGPEFLTYFQNEAQLEKSRLLSDRFSAERPKGSFSTLEIQRTEQGDSAMYLCASSLTGASYGYTFGSGTRLTVV.

This clone showed up just a few times. The V and J genes are TRBV5-6 and TRBJ2-5; D may be TRBD1 (6 bases). Germline V gene data show CDR1 as SGHDT and CDR2 as YYEEEE. The length of the CDR3 is 13 residues. Trimming pared 0 bases from V and 4 bases from J, leaving 7 bases between. The CDR3 sequence is CASSLDRVETQYF. CDR3 coding DNA: TGTGCCAGCAGCTTGGACAGGGTAGAGACCCAGTACTTC.

In this sample, this clone turned up a few times. The chain links TRBV4-3 to TRBJ2-3, with TRBD2 matching 8 bases. After removal of 0 bases from V and 14 bases from J, the junction contained 7 bases not matched to a gene. The CDR3 sequence is 13 residues long. CDR1 is LGHNA and CDR2 is YSLEER in the germline V gene. The CDR3 DNA reads as TGCGCCAGCAGCCAAGATAGCGCGGGGGGACTGTATTTT. Encoded protein: CASSQDSAGGLYF.

The chain is built from TRBV28 and TRBJ2-7; 7 bases are a match to TRBD1. The V segment lost 6 bases and the J segment 2 bases; nucleotides outside the gene matches: 4. The CDR3 is 13 amino acids. Germline values: CDR1 MDHEN, CDR2 SYDVKM. Written as DNA, the CDR3 is TGTGCCAGCAGGACACAGGGGACCTACGAGCAGTACTTC. Translating it yields CASRTQGTYEQYF.

This clone was seen many times. This chain links TRBV6-1 with TRBJ1-2; D possibly corresponds to TRBD1 (5 bases). The length of the CDR3 is 12 residues. The germline V gene encodes CDR1 MNHNS and CDR2 SASEGT. Trimming stripped 3 bases from V and 7 bases from J, with 9 bases between. DNA for the CDR3: TGTGCCAGCAGTGACCCCAGGGCTGGCTACACCTTC. This gives the protein CASSDPRAGYTF.

The chain combines TRBV4-3 with TRBJ2-1; D is possibly TRBD2 (5 bases). Germline CDR1 and CDR2: LGHNA and YSLEER. The CDR3 covers 14 residues. Deletions cut 3 bases from V and 1 base from J, with 7 bases between. CDR3: CASSQAGSYNEQFF. CDR3 DNA: TGCGCCAGCAGCCAGGCGGGTTCCTACAATGAGCAGTTCTTC.

V and J are TRBV10-3 and TRBJ2-1; the match to TRBD2 covers 13 bases. Losses at the gene ends were 7 bases for V and 8 bases for J; bases not matched to a gene: 5. Germline CDR1 ENHRY, CDR2 SYGVKD. The CDR3 is 14 residues long. CDR3 nucleotides: TGTGCCATCAACCAACTAGCGGGAGGGGATGAGCAGTTCTTC. Amino acid sequence: CAINQLAGGDEQFF.